The rows below give T cell receptor beta chains drawn from one sample of a study of cytomegalovirus exposure and HLA in healthy donors. Sequencing was performed with immunoSEQ multiplex PCR; in TCRdb, only in-frame clones are kept and a portion is missing. The sample carries roughly 93,000 clones, around three quarters recorded once. Sequenced input: PBMCs. The source is a man aged 30 to 39 in good health and CMV-seronegative. CDR3s include the opening cysteine and the closing phenylalanine or tryptophan. D genes are given only for firm matches. Some rows have no size entry. The others give once, few or many, or a class for an expanded clone.

j_gene,v_gene,d_gene,abundance,CDR3nt,CDR3aa
TRBJ1-1,TRBV7-8,-,-,TGTGCCAGCAGCTTAGCCTACGGGAACACTGAAGCTTTCTTT,CASSLAYGNTEAFF
TRBJ2-4,TRBV5-3,-,-,TGTGCCGTTACAGGGTTCGCCAAAAACATTCAGTACTTC,CAVTGFAKNIQYF
TRBJ2-5,TRBV19,-,-,TGTGCCAGTACCATGACAGGCGGAGAGACCCAGTACTTC,CASTMTGGETQYF
TRBJ1-1,TRBV2,-,few,TGTGCCATCGGACCGAAATACGGGGTGATGAACACTGAAGCTTTCTTT,CAIGPKYGVMNTEAFF
TRBJ2-1,TRBV25-1,TRBD2,-,TGTGCCAGCAGTGACTCCGGGACTAGGTACAATGAGCAGTTCTTC,CASSDSGTRYNEQFF
TRBJ1-1,TRBV27,-,-,TGTGCCAGCAGTTTAACTGGGGGCCGGTCGGCTTTCTTT,CASSLTGGRSAFF
TRBJ1-5,TRBV10-3,TRBD1,-,TGTGCCATCAGGGAAGGACAGGGGAGGAATCAGCCCCAGCATTTT,CAIREGQGRNQPQHF
TRBJ2-1,TRBV7-2,TRBD1,-,TGTGCCAGCAGGAAGCGGGGACAGGGTCGGAGGGGTTTCAATGAGCAGTTCTTC,CASRKRGQGRRGFNEQFF
TRBJ1-1,TRBV29-1,-,once,TGCAGCGTTGAAGATAGGAGTCCCAACACTGAAGCTTTCTTT,CSVEDRSPNTEAFF
TRBJ2-7,TRBV6-5,-,-,TGTGCCAGCAGCCACGGGAGCTCCTACGAGCAGTACTTC,CASSHGSSYEQYF
TRBJ1-1,TRBV11-2,-,-,TGTGCCAGCAGCTTATCCCGGACTGAAGCTTTCTTT,CASSLSRTEAFF
TRBJ1-2,TRBV5-1,-,few,TGCGCCAGCAGCGCACGGGAGAGGCTAGGCTACACCTTC,CASSARERLGYTF
TRBJ1-3,TRBV7-2,TRBD1,-,TGTGCCAGCAGCTTAACAGGGGCGACTGGAAACACCATATATTTT,CASSLTGATGNTIYF
TRBJ2-5,TRBV2,-,once,TGTGCCAGCACCGGCGGGATAGGGGAGACCCAGTACTTC,CASTGGIGETQYF
TRBJ1-1,TRBV7-9,-,-,TGTGCCAGCAGCTTCTCCCTCCGTGACAGGAACACTGAAGCTTTCTTT,CASSFSLRDRNTEAFF
TRBJ1-2,TRBV5-1,TRBD1,once,TGCGCCAGCAGCGAATACAGGGGGCCTGGCTACACCTTC,CASSEYRGPGYTF
TRBJ1-2,TRBV6-6,-,-,TGTGCCAGCAGTTACTCGGCGGTTTACGGCTACACCTTC,CASSYSAVYGYTF
TRBJ1-2,TRBV19,TRBD1,-,TGTGCCAGTAGTTCCCGGGACAGCCTCTCGGGAGGCTACACCTTC,CASSSRDSLSGGYTF
TRBJ1-1,TRBV5-4,-,-,TGTGCCAGCAGCCCGAGCGGGGGAAGCACTGAAGCTTTCTTT,CASSPSGGSTEAFF
TRBJ2-1,TRBV2,TRBD1,-,TGTGCCAGCAGTGGACAGGGATTCAAGCTTAATGAGCAGTTCTTC,CASSGQGFKLNEQFF
TRBJ1-6,TRBV5-1,-,-,TGCGCCAGCAGCCCGGCGGCCCTTCGGGATTCACCCCTCCACTTT,CASSPAALRDSPLHF
TRBJ2-3,TRBV9,TRBD2,-,TGTGCCAGCAGCCTTGCCCTCCTAGCGGGAGAGGGCACAGATACGCAGTATTTT,CASSLALLAGEGTDTQYF
TRBJ2-1,TRBV10-1,TRBD2,-,TGCGCCAGCAGTCGACTGGGAGGGTTTGAGGATGAGCAGTTCTTC,CASSRLGGFEDEQFF
TRBJ2-1,TRBV7-8,TRBD1,-,TGTGCCAGCAGCTTAGAGCCGGACAGGGGTTTAAATGAGCAGTTCTTC,CASSLEPDRGLNEQFF
TRBJ1-5,TRBV27,-,once,TGTGCCAGCAGTTTAGGAGGGGCAGGGAATCAGCCCCAGCATTTT,CASSLGGAGNQPQHF
TRBJ2-1,TRBV5-1,-,-,TGCGCCAGCAGCTCGATGTCTAGCGATGAGCAGTTCTTC,CASSSMSSDEQFF
TRBJ2-7,TRBV13,TRBD1,few,TGTGCCAGCAGCATTTCCGGGACAGGGATCTACGAGCAGTACTTC,CASSISGTGIYEQYF
TRBJ1-1,TRBV5-1,TRBD1,few,TGCGCCAGCAGCAGTTCGACAGGGGGAACTGAAGCTTTCTTT,CASSSSTGGTEAFF
TRBJ1-5,TRBV7-8,-,-,TGTGCCAGCAGCTTCTACAGGGATTTCGGTGGAAATCAGCCCCAGCATTTT,CASSFYRDFGGNQPQHF
TRBJ1-2,TRBV9,TRBD1,-,TGTGCCAGCAGCGTAGAGGGACAGGGGGCGCATTATGGCTACACCTTC,CASSVEGQGAHYGYTF
TRBJ1-5,TRBV23-1,-,-,TGCGCCAGCAGTCAATCCGGGGTGCGTGCTAGCAATCAGCCCCAGCATTTT,CASSQSGVRASNQPQHF
TRBJ1-5,TRBV7-2,-,-,TGTGCCAGCAGCGCTACGGGGGGCGGTGGACCCCAGCATTTT,CASSATGGGGPQHF
TRBJ2-3,TRBV13,-,once,TGTGCCAGCAGCTTGCGAGAAACAGATACGCAGTATTTT,CASSLRETDTQYF
TRBJ1-1,TRBV2,-,-,TGTGCCAGCAGTGATGGGCGAGGGACTGAAGCTTTCTTT,CASSDGRGTEAFF
TRBJ2-2,TRBV18,TRBD1,-,TGTGCCAGCTCACCCTACAGACAGGGGCTCTTCAACACCGGGGAGCTGTTTTTT,CASSPYRQGLFNTGELFF
TRBJ2-1,TRBV2,-,-,TGTGCCAGCAGTGAAATGAAGGCAGGGTCCTACAATGAGCAGTTCTTC,CASSEMKAGSYNEQFF
TRBJ2-5,TRBV4-3,-,few,TGCGCCAGCAGCCAAGAGGCGGAAGAGACCCAGTACTTC,CASSQEAEETQYF
TRBJ2-2,TRBV6-5,-,once,TGTGCCAGCAGGACGATTGGGGCGGCCGGGGAGCTGTTTTTT,CASRTIGAAGELFF
TRBJ2-1,TRBV10-3,-,-,TGTGCCATCAGTGTTTTTACCGCGGGCGATGAGCAGTTCTTC,CAISVFTAGDEQFF
TRBJ1-2,TRBV5-8,-,-,TGTGCCAGCAGCTTCGAGCTTTCTGGGCTCTATGGCTACACCTTC,CASSFELSGLYGYTF
TRBJ2-3,TRBV4-2,TRBD1,once,TGTGCCAGCGGCCGGGACAGGGGGCGGGATACGCAGTATTTT,CASGRDRGRDTQYF
TRBJ1-1,TRBV18,-,few,TGTGCCAGCTCACCGAGCCGGGGAGGGACGAACACTGAAGCTTTCTTT,CASSPSRGGTNTEAFF
TRBJ2-5,TRBV6-5,TRBD1,-,TGTGCCAGCAGTTATGGTCCGGGACAGGGAAAAGAGACCCAGTACTTC,CASSYGPGQGKETQYF
TRBJ1-1,TRBV19,TRBD1,-,TGTGCCAGTAGTACGACAGGGGGCCTGAACACTGAAGCTTTCTTT,CASSTTGGLNTEAFF
TRBJ2-7,TRBV4-1,-,-,TGCGCCAGCAGCCAAAGCACATCCGGACAGTTCTACGAGCAGTACTTC,CASSQSTSGQFYEQYF
TRBJ2-1,TRBV7-2,TRBD2,-,TGTGCCAGCAGCCCGTTCCGGCGGGGGGACTACAATGAGCAGTTCTTC,CASSPFRRGDYNEQFF
TRBJ2-7,TRBV6-5,-,-,TGTGCCAGCAGTTACTCCACCGGGATCTACGAGCAGTACTTC,CASSYSTGIYEQYF
TRBJ2-4,TRBV19,-,-,TGTGCCAGTAGTATAGAGGGGCCGGGCAAAAACATTCAGTACTTC,CASSIEGPGKNIQYF
TRBJ1-2,TRBV10-3,TRBD1,-,TGTGCCTCACCACCTCTGACAGGGGGGGACTATGGCTACACCTTC,CASPPLTGGDYGYTF
TRBJ2-5,TRBV7-3,TRBD2,-,TGTGCCAGCAGCTTTAGCGGGGGCCAAGAGACCCAGTACTTC,CASSFSGGQETQYF
TRBJ1-3,TRBV7-8,TRBD1,-,TGTGCCAGCAGCTGGGACAGTTCTGGAAACACCATATATTTT,CASSWDSSGNTIYF
TRBJ2-6,TRBV5-4,-,-,TGTGCCAGCAGCCAAGTCGTGTTCGGGGGCTCTGGGGCCAACGTCCTGACTTTC,CASSQVVFGGSGANVLTF
TRBJ1-3,TRBV15,-,-,TGTGCCACCAGCAGAATGGTAGCGGGTGGAAACACCATATATTTT,CATSRMVAGGNTIYF
TRBJ2-1,TRBV7-6,-,-,TGTGCCAGCAGCTTAGGGGTAGCGGCCTACAATGAGCAGTTCTTC,CASSLGVAAYNEQFF
TRBJ1-3,TRBV9,-,-,TGTGCCAGCAGCTCCGGGCAGGGCTTCTCTGGAAACACCATATATTTT,CASSSGQGFSGNTIYF
TRBJ1-1,TRBV7-9,TRBD1,-,TGTGCCAGCAGCCCGGGACAGGCTGAAGCTTTCTTT,CASSPGQAEAFF
TRBJ1-1,TRBV7-6,TRBD1,-,TGTGCCAGCAGCTTAGGGGACAGGGGCGAAAAGAGCACTGAAGCTTTCTTT,CASSLGDRGEKSTEAFF
TRBJ2-3,TRBV5-1,-,-,TGCGCCAGCAGCCTGACTAGTTTTAGAACAGATACGCAGTATTTT,CASSLTSFRTDTQYF
TRBJ1-2,TRBV28,TRBD1,-,TGTGCCAGCAGCGGTTCGGGAGGGGACAGGGGTAACTATGGCTACACCTTC,CASSGSGGDRGNYGYTF